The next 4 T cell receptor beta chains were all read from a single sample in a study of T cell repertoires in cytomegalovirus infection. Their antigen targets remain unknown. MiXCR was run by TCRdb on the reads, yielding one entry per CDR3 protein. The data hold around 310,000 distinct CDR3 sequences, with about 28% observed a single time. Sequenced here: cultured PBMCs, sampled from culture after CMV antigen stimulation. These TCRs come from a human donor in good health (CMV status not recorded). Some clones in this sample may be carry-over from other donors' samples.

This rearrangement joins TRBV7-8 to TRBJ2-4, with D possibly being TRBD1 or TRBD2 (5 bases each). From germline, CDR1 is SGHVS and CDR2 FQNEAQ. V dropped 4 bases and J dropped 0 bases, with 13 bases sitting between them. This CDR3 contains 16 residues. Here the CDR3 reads CASSSRGELAKNIQYF. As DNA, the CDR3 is TGTGCCAGCAGCTCGCGAGGGGAGTTAGCCAAAAACATTCAGTACTTC. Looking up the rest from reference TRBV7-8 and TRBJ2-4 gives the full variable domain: GAGVSQSPRYKVAKRGQDVALRCDPISGHVSLFWYQQALGQGPEFLTYFQNEAQLDKSGLPSDRFFAERPEGSVSTLKIQRTQQEDSAVYLCASSSRGELAKNIQYFGAGTRLSVL.

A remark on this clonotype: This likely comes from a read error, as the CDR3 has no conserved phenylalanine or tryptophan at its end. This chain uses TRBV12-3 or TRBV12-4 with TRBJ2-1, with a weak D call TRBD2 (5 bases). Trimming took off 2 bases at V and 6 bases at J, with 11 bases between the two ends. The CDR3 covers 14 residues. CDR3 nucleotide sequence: TGTGCCAGCAGTTTATCTGTGGCGGGCAATGAGCAGTTCTAC. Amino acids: CASSLSVAGNEQFY.

CDR3 sequence (DNA): TGTGCCAGCAGTTTAGCCAGCGGGAGATTTAAAGAGACCCAGTACTTC. Translating gives CASSLASGRFKETQYF. The gene calls are TRBV28 and TRBJ2-5; 8 positions match TRBD2. There are 16 residues in the CDR3. Germline V CDR1 and CDR2: MDHEN, SYDVKM. V shed 2 bases, J shed 3 bases, and the junction held 8 bases outside the gene matches.

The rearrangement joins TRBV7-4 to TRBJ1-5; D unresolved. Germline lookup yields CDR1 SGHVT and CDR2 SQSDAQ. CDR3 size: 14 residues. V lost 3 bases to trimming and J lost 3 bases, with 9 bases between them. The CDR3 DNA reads TGTGCCAGCAGCTTGTCTCCCCACAATCAGCCCCAGCATTTT. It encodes CASSLSPHNQPQHF.